A selection of T cell receptor beta chains follows, all from one sample in a study of OX40 agonist ivuxolimab in advanced cancers. Generated by immunoSEQ multiplex PCR, the TCRdb table keeps only in-frame clones and is missing some. The profile shows about 75,000 clones, around 83% of them singletons. The specimen comprised CD4+ or CD8+ T cells sorted from blood, sampled in a trial of the OX40 agonist ivuxolimab. The source of these receptors is an adult with an advanced solid tumor such as melanoma, head and neck, liver or kidney cancer. CDR3s include the opening cysteine and the closing phenylalanine or tryptophan. The D gene is left open where the match is weak. Where a row states a size, it is once, few, many or the class of an expanded clone; other rows omit it.

TRBV28	NA	TRBD1	TRBJ1-3	TGTGCCAGCAGTGGGGACAGGGGGTATGGAAACACCATATATTTT	CASSGDRGYGNTIYF
TRBV7-2	NA	NA	TRBJ1-5	TGTGCCAGCAGCTTCTCGGATAGCAATCAGCCCCAGCATTTT	CASSFSDSNQPQHF
TRBV16	NA	NA	TRBJ1-1	TGTGCCAGCAGACCCTGGCGGGGCTGGGGCACTGAAGCTTTCTTT	CASRPWRGWGTEAFF
TRBV4-3	NA	NA	TRBJ2-7	TGCGCCAGCAGCCAAGAGAGGGGGGCGGACGGTGCCTACGAGCAGTACTTC	CASSQERGADGAYEQYF
TRBV19	NA	NA	TRBJ1-2	TGTGCCAGTAGTATAGATCCGGGGCCAAACTATGGCTACACCTTC	CASSIDPGPNYGYTF
TRBV4-1	NA	NA	TRBJ1-4	TGCGCCAGCAGCCAAGTGGGAAAACTGTTTTTT	CASSQVGKLFF
TRBV6-5	NA	NA	TRBJ1-2	TGTGCCGCCCAGCGGGCCTCGGGCCTCTATGGCTACACCTTC	CAAQRASGLYGYTF
TRBV5-1	NA	NA	TRBJ1-4	TGCGCCAGCAGCTTGGGGGGCGGGACGGAAAAACTGTTTTTT	CASSLGGGTEKLFF
TRBV14	NA	TRBD2	TRBJ2-3	TGTGCCAGCAGCCAAACTAGCGGGGGGGCCTCCCTACGCACAGATACGCAGTATTTT	CASSQTSGGASLRTDTQYF
TRBV5-4	once	TRBD2	TRBJ2-4	TGTGCCAGCACCGGGGGGGGACACGAAAACATTCAGTACTTC	CASTGGGHENIQYF
TRBV7-8	once	NA	TRBJ2-4	TGTGCCAGCAGCCCAGGGTCGGCCCTAGCCAAAAACATTCAGTACTTC	CASSPGSALAKNIQYF
TRBV5-1	NA	TRBD1	TRBJ1-6	TGCGCCAGCACCCAACAGGGGGTGGGGTCACCCCTCCACTTT	CASTQQGVGSPLHF